What follows is one TCR beta chain and its context. What it binds is not known. The data originate from a study of monozygotic twins with inflammatory bowel disease. Addition of UMIs with a 6-nucleotide sample barcode was achieved by template switching. TCRdb reprocessed the 5' RACE reads; each CDR3 protein has one entry and no DNA is given. Its table lists fewer than 400,000 distinct CDR3 sequences. Overall study results and limits: There was no support for any single strong signal or clonotype associated with IBD. A reduction in TCRbeta diversity (inverse Simpson) was seen in IBD patients relative to healthy co-twins.

The sequence came from a human donor with ulcerative colitis or Crohn's disease, or a healthy co-twin of an affected twin (not recorded which). The sample comprised blood.

The CDR3 loop reads CASSFGGLSTDTQYF. This rearrangement joins TRBV7-2 to TRBJ2-3; the D call of TRBD1 rests on TCRdb alone, since no DNA is present to check it. There are 15 residues in the CDR3. CDR1 and CDR2 (germline): SGHTA, FQGNSA.